The 26 T cell receptor beta chains reported below all come from one sample, sequenced in a study of OX40 agonist ivuxolimab in advanced cancers. Measured with immunoSEQ multiplex PCR; TCRdb has only the in-frame clones, and not every one. The data show roughly 53,000 clones, about nine tenths seen once. The sample consisted of CD4+ or CD8+ T cells sorted from blood, taken in a trial of the OX40 agonist ivuxolimab. All receptors come from an adult with an advanced solid tumor such as melanoma, head and neck, liver or kidney cancer.

This CDR3 is CASSLGPAGLAGLPRSYEQYF. The CDR3 nucleotides are TGTGCCAGCAGCTTAGGCCCGGCGGGTCTAGCGGGACTCCCAAGAAGCTACGAGCAGTACTTC. The gene calls are TRBV13 and TRBJ2-7; TRBD2 matches at 9 bases. The CDR3 spans 21 residues. The J segment lost 3 bases and the V segment lost 0 bases, leaving 21 bases of the junction unmatched. Germline CDR1 PRHDT, CDR2 FYEKMQ (reference sequence). The full variable domain, in which reference TRBV13 and TRBJ2-7 provide the parts outside the CDR3, is AAGVIQSPRHLIKEKRETATLKCYPIPRHDTVYWYQQGPGQDPQFLISFYEKMQSDKGSIPDRFSAQQFSDYHSELNMSSLELGDSALYFCASSLGPAGLAGLPRSYEQYFGPGTRLTVT.

The CDR3, as DNA: TGTGCCAGTAGTATAGGCCAGATATACAATGAGCAGTTCTTC. Translation gives CASSIGQIYNEQFF. The chain uses TRBV19 and TRBJ2-1; the D is unclear. Between the trimmed V and J ends, which lost 1 base and 4 bases, there was a span of 8 bases. Germline V CDR1 and CDR2: LNHDA, SQIVND (reference sequence). The CDR3 totals 14 residues.

CDR3 amino acids: CASSLGIAGVLGNEQFF. CDR3 DNA sequence: TGTGCCAGCAGCTTGGGGATAGCGGGAGTGCTAGGCAATGAGCAGTTCTTC. The rearrangement uses TRBV7-2 and TRBJ2-1; 9 positions match TRBD2. Germline CDR1 and CDR2: SGHTA and FQGNSA. This CDR3 is 17 amino acids long. The junction had 12 bases not matched to a gene; V was cut back by 3 bases and J by 6 bases.

The CDR3 reads CAWAQAGGLYEQYF. CDR3 nucleotide sequence: TGTGCCTGGGCACAAGCGGGAGGGTTATACGAGCAGTACTTC. The V gene is TRBV30, the J gene TRBJ2-7, with 10 bases lining up with TRBD2. After removal of 5 bases from V and 4 bases from J, the junction contained 8 bases not matched to a gene. Germline CDR1 is GTSNPN and CDR2 is SVGIG (reference sequence). The length of the CDR3 is 14 residues.

This clone was detected once. This chain links TRBV19 with TRBJ2-5; 9 bases fit TRBD1. Looked up from germline, CDR1 is LNHDA and CDR2 is SQIVND (reference sequence). The CDR3 extends over 14 amino acids. V shed 3 bases, J shed 4 bases, and the junction held 3 bases outside the gene matches. CDR3 coding DNA: TGTGCCAGTAGTATCGGGACAGGGAGAGAGACCCAGTACTTC. Translated: CASSIGTGRETQYF.

The rearrangement joins TRBV5-1 to TRBJ1-6; 7 bases align to TRBD1. V shed 1 base, J shed 7 bases, and the junction held 5 bases outside the gene matches. The CDR3 is made up of 15 amino acids. In germline, CDR1 is SGHRS, CDR2 YFSETQ. The CDR3 DNA is TGCGCCAGCAGCTTGTGGGGACAGACAAATTCACCCCTCCACTTT. This gives the protein CASSLWGQTNSPLHF.

The chain couples TRBV7-8 to TRBJ2-7, with D uncertain. CDR1 is SGHVS and CDR2 is FQNEAQ in the germline V gene. V was pared by 5 bases and J by 6 bases, with 11 bases between. The CDR3 contains 12 residues. For the CDR3, the DNA is TGTGCCAGCAGCCCCAGTCGGGTCGAGCAGTACTTC. This gives the protein CASSPSRVEQYF.

This sequence joins TRBV28 and TRBJ2-3; D remains ambiguous. The V end lost 5 bases, the J end lost 5 bases, and 14 bases lay between the germline ends. The length of the CDR3 is 14 residues. Per the germline V gene, CDR1 is MDHEN and CDR2 is SYDVKM. The CDR3 spells CASSVPRWGDTQYF. The CDR3, as DNA: TGTGCCAGCAGTGTTCCCCGTTGGGGAGATACGCAGTATTTT.

The rearrangement joins TRBV7-8 to TRBJ2-1; TRBD2 agrees at 11 bases. This CDR3 has 18 amino acids. The germline gives CDR1 SGHVS, CDR2 FQNEAQ. Trimming removed 1 base from V and 7 bases from J; junction bases left unmatched: 12. CDR3 loop: CASSLVPTLAGEGNEQFF. The CDR3 bases are TGTGCCAGCAGCTTAGTTCCCACACTAGCGGGGGAAGGGAATGAGCAGTTCTTC. The full variable domain, completed using reference TRBV7-8 and TRBJ2-1, is GAGVSQSPRYKVAKRGQDVALRCDPISGHVSLFWYQQALGQGPEFLTYFQNEAQLDKSGLPSDRFFAERPEGSVSTLKIQRTQQEDSAVYLCASSLVPTLAGEGNEQFFGPGTRLTVL.

CDR3 protein: CASSLWDRTPYSYEQYF. The DNA for the CDR3 is TGCGCCAGCAGCTTGTGGGACAGGACCCCTTACTCCTACGAGCAGTACTTC. The J gene is TRBJ2-7, the V gene TRBV5-1; 8 bases match TRBD1. Germline V gene lookup returns CDR1 SGHRS and CDR2 YFSETQ. V lost 1 base to trimming and J lost 0 bases; unmatched junction nucleotides: 9. This CDR3 is built from 17 residues.

V is TRBV18 and J is TRBJ2-6, with D perhaps given as TRBD1 or TRBD2 (7 bases each). Germline V gene data show CDR1 as KGHSH and CDR2 as LQKENI. The CDR3 has 18 amino acids. V lost 0 bases and J lost 0, with 12 bases in between. The CDR3 coding sequence is TGTGCCAGCTCACCACCGTCCAGGGGGGGCTCTGGGGCCAACGTCCTGACTTTC. Its translation: CASSPPSRGGSGANVLTF.

V is TRBV7-9 and J is TRBJ1-1, with 8 bases that match TRBD1. With 2 bases clipped from V and 4 bases from J, the junction kept 3 bases outside the gene matches. The CDR3 runs to 14 residues. The V gene's germline CDR1 is SEHNR and CDR2 FQNEAQ (reference sequence). The CDR3 DNA follows: TGTGCCAGCAGCTTACCAACAGGGGGCACTGAAGCTTTCTTT. It translates to CASSLPTGGTEAFF.

The chain carries TRBV12-5 and TRBJ2-3, with TRBD2 matching 11 bases. The CDR3 contains 16 residues. Looked up from germline, CDR1 is LGHNT and CDR2 is FRNRAP. V shed 1 base and J 6 bases; nucleotides not matched to a gene: 6. CDR3 loop: CASGLALSGRADTQYF. CDR3 bases: TGTGCTAGTGGTTTGGCCCTTAGCGGGAGGGCGGATACGCAGTATTTT.

This chain links TRBV7-3 with TRBJ1-2; D call uncertain. The V gene lost 2 bases and the J gene lost 6 bases, with 16 bases spanning the gap. Germline V gives CDR1 SGHTA, CDR2 FQGTGA. The CDR3 length is 15 residues. CDR3 amino acids: CASSLVPGSEDGYTF. The DNA for the CDR3 is TGTGCCAGCAGCTTAGTCCCGGGGTCAGAGGATGGCTACACCTTC.

This sequence joins TRBV5-5 and TRBJ1-1; D uncertain. Trimming left V 2 bases short and J 1 base short, with 12 bases between. Germline-derived CDR1 and CDR2 are SGHKS and YYEKEE (reference sequence). The CDR3 is 15 amino acids. CDR3 protein: CASSFLGEANTEAFF. Written as DNA, the CDR3 is TGTGCCAGCAGCTTCTTGGGAGAAGCGAACACTGAAGCTTTCTTT.

This sequence joins TRBV10-2 and TRBJ2-3, with TRBD1 matching 8 bases. Germline-derived CDR1 and CDR2 are WSHSY and SAAADI. CDR3 length: 14 residues. After removal of 6 bases from V and 5 bases from J, the junction contained 7 bases not matched to a gene. The CDR3 coding sequence is TGCGCCAGCAGAACCGGACAGGGAGGAGATACGCAGTATTTT. Protein sequence: CASRTGQGGDTQYF.

This chain uses TRBV9 with TRBJ1-2; D remains ambiguous. Trimming left V 0 bases short and J 7 bases short, with 16 bases between. The CDR3 consists of 15 residues. From germline, CDR1 is SGDLS and CDR2 YYNGEE. Here the CDR3 reads CASSVEEGTASGYTF. CDR3 nucleotide sequence: TGTGCCAGCAGCGTAGAAGAGGGAACGGCCTCTGGCTACACCTTC.

The V and J genes are TRBV6-5 and TRBJ2-1, with D possibly called TRBD1 or TRBD2 (6 bases each). The CDR3 covers 15 residues. The V and J ends lost 8 bases and 5 bases respectively, with 19 bases between them. Per the germline V gene, CDR1 is MNHEY and CDR2 is SVGAGI. For the CDR3, the DNA is TGTGCCAGCCCGGGGGCCATCTTTGAGGACAATGAGCAGTTCTTC. It encodes CASPGAIFEDNEQFF.

The rearrangement joins TRBV9 to TRBJ2-6, with TRBD2 identical over 7 bases. Trimming took 4 bases from V and 0 from J; bases not matched to a gene: 7. This CDR3 has 17 amino acids. CDR1 is SGDLS, CDR2 YYNGEE, per germline. The CDR3 loop is CASSPGGEGSGANVLTF. CDR3 DNA sequence: TGTGCCAGCAGCCCTGGGGGGGAGGGCTCTGGGGCCAACGTCCTGACTTTC.

The chain has TRBV4-1 and TRBJ2-7; D gene unclear. With 1 base removed from V and 2 bases from J, the gap between germline ends came to 12 bases. Germline CDR1 MGHRA, CDR2 YSYEKL. This CDR3 comprises 15 residues. The DNA for the CDR3 is TGCGCCAGCAGCCAAGGGGCAGCGTACACCTACGAGCAGTACTTC. Translated, it gives CASSQGAAYTYEQYF.

This clone occurred a few times. V usage is TRBV5-6 and J usage is TRBJ2-7; either TRBD1 or TRBD2 may fit D (6 bases each). This CDR3 region has 13 residues. Trimming took off 0 bases at V and 6 bases at J, with 10 bases between the two ends. Germline CDR1 and CDR2: SGHDT and YYEEEE. The CDR3 loop is CASSLGRGLEQYF. DNA of the CDR3: TGTGCCAGCAGCTTGGGCAGGGGACTCGAGCAGTACTTC. Based on the CDR3 plus reference TRBV5-6 and TRBJ2-7, the full variable domain is DAGVTQSPTHLIKTRGQQVTLRCSPKSGHDTVSWYQQALGQGPQFIFQYYEEEERQRGNFPDRFSGHQFPNYSSELNVNALLLGDSALYLCASSLGRGLEQYFGPGTRLTVT.

The chain links TRBV11-2 to TRBJ1-6, with a tentative D call TRBD1 (6 bases). Germline-derived CDR1 and CDR2 are SGHAT and FQNNGV. The V end was cut by 5 bases, the J end by 9 bases, with 11 bases between. The CDR3 runs to 13 residues. The CDR3: CASSTQGGSPLHF. The CDR3 DNA reads as TGTGCCAGCAGCACACAGGGTGGTTCACCCCTCCACTTT.

The rearrangement links TRBV9 to TRBJ2-5, with 7 bases lining up with TRBD1. Germline CDR1 SGDLS, CDR2 YYNGEE. The trim removed 5 bases at V and 1 base at J, leaving 5 bases unmatched. The CDR3 spans 14 residues. CDR3 nucleotide sequence: TGTGCCAGCAGTTCCGGGACAGTCCAAGAGACCCAGTACTTC. This translates into CASSSGTVQETQYF.

The chain has TRBV7-6 and TRBJ2-5; no definite D call. V was shortened by 5 bases and J by 5 bases, with 9 bases between the two germline ends. Germline lookup yields CDR1 SGHVS and CDR2 FNYEAQ. This CDR3 is 12 amino acids long. Here the CDR3 DNA reads TGTGCCAGCAGCCCATCTCGGGAGACCCAGTACTTC. Protein sequence: CASSPSRETQYF.

The chain is built from TRBV5-1 and TRBJ2-3; 7 positions match TRBD1. Germline V gene data show CDR1 as SGHRS and CDR2 as YFSETQ. Trimming at V came to 3 bases and at J to 4 bases, leaving 5 bases not matched to a gene. This CDR3 comprises 14 residues. The CDR3 loop is CASSSRTGADTQYF. CDR3 nucleotide sequence: TGCGCCAGCAGCTCCCGGACAGGTGCAGATACGCAGTATTTT.

This clone was counted only a few times. This chain uses TRBV9 with TRBJ2-5; 10 bases line up with TRBD1. The CDR3 has 16 amino acids. Germline loops: CDR1 SGDLS, CDR2 YYNGEE. Trimming cost V 4 bases and J 10 bases; bases outside gene matches: 16. The CDR3 DNA reads as TGTGCCAGCAGCAGGGATCCGGGACAGGGGTCGAGGAGCCAGTACTTC. It codes for CASSRDPGQGSRSQYF.